This T cell receptor (beta chain) was sequenced in a study of blood T cell repertoires in COVID-19 (dated by TCRdb to between 2020 and 2021). For the wider study: Samples covering the acute and convalescent phases of COVID-19 were provided by collaborators in the United States, Italy and Spain. Deeply sampled blood TCRbeta repertoires from subjects exposed to, actively infected with, or recovered from COVID-19 were included in the dataset. Samples were obtained from the ongoing ImmuneRACE study (first 160 participants) and from over 1,000 subjects provided by 6 global collaborators. Sample metadata almost always included a de-identified subject ID, COVID-19 status, age in years and sex. The prospective study material was composed of cDNA or gDNA derived from T cells, B-cell-depleted T cells, or PBMCs. A freely available public database, intended as a resource for researchers studying the immune response to SARS-CoV-2, is where the repertoires were released. HLA class I and class II types, where available, came from metadata supplied by the sample provider rather than from assay-based typing. General conclusions and limits of the study: The quantity of clinical and demographic metadata differed by source and by participant and was supplied without curation.

With respect to this clone: Its antigen is unknown. Base qualities were left out, and no much larger clone turns up one base away.

TCRbeta CDR3 regions were amplified from genomic DNA by means of the immunoSEQ Assay, a bias-controlled multiplex PCR. As for the original processing: Nucleated cell counts per sample were estimated from amplification of reference gene primers within the assay. To quantify the absolute abundance of each unique TCRbeta CDR3 rearrangement, sequence reads were collapsed and filtered. For each sample, productive Simpson clonality was calculated as the square root of Simpson's diversity index across productive rearrangements. The source is immuneACCESS, and TCRdb retained only in-frame sequences with V and J called. Part of the clones is not carried over; for the studies checked, unresolved V genes explain less than half of this, and the remainder is unexplained. Clone size and the V and J calls come from that table; the DNA yielded D and trimming. Here the sample has about 150,000 clones; 83% occur a single time. Jointly, the top ten make up roughly 12% of the sample.

One collaborating source in Seattle enrolled patients while the patients were actively infected and followed the patients over time throughout the course of disease. Collaborating institutions collected whole blood in K2EDTA tubes following their own protocols. For TCRbeta analysis, collaborators shipped samples as frozen whole blood, isolated PBMCs, or DNA extracted from either of those sample types. This clonotype originated in a woman in her fifties or sixties with COVID-19, enrolled during active disease. The source material was peripheral blood.

The nucleotide sequence is TGTGCCAGCAAGTGGAGACGCGATTCTGGAAACACCATATATTTT. This yields the protein CASKWRRDSGNTIYF. Recombination joined TRBV11-2 with TRBJ1-3, with no D gene named confidently. The CDR3 holds 15 amino acids from the cysteine to the phenylalanine. The kept DNA is CDR3 alone, 45 bases in frame from the first base. Cut back by 7 bases and 1 base, the V and J ends lie 14 bases apart. The germline V gene specifies SGHAT as CDR1 and FQNNGV as CDR2.